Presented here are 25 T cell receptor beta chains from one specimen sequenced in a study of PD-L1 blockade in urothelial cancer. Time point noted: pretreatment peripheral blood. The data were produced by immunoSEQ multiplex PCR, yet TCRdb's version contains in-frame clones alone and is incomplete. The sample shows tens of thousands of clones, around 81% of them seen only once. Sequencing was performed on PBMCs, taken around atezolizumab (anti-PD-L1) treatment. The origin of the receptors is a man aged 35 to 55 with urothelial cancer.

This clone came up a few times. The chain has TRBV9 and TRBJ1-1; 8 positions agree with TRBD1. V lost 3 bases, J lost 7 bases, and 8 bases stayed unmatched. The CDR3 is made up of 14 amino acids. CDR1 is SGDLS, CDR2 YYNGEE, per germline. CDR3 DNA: TGTGCCAGCAGCGCGAAGACAGGGGTTGATGAAGCTTTCTTT. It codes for CASSAKTGVDEAFF.

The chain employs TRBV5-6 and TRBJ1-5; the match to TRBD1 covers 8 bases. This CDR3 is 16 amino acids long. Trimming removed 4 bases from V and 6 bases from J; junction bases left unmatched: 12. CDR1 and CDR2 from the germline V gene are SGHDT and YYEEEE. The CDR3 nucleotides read TGTGCCAGCAGCATCGGGACAGGCATTGTCGTTCAGCCCCAGCATTTT. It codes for CASSIGTGIVVQPQHF.

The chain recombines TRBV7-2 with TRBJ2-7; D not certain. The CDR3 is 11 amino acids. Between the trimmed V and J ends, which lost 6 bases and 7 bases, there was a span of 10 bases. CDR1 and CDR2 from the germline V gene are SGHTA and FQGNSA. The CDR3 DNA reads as TGTGCCAGCAGTCGTAACAGTGAGCAGTACTTC. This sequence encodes CASSRNSEQYF.

The CDR3 DNA sequence: TGTGCCAGCAGTGCGGATAGGGGGCGAACCGGGGAGCTGTTTTTT. This codes for CASSADRGRTGELFF. The gene calls are TRBV25-1 and TRBJ2-2; 7 nucleotides align to TRBD1. V trimming: 4 bases; J trimming: 5 bases; junction bases outside the gene matches: 7. CDR3 length equals 15 residues. In germline, CDR1 is MGHDK, CDR2 SYGVNS.

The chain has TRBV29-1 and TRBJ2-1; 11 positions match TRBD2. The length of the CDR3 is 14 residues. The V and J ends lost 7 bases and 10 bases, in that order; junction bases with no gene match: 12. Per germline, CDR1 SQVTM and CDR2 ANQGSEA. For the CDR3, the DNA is TGCAGCGGGGTAACTAGCGGGAGTTCACCCGAGCAGTTCTTC. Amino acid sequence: CSGVTSGSSPEQFF.

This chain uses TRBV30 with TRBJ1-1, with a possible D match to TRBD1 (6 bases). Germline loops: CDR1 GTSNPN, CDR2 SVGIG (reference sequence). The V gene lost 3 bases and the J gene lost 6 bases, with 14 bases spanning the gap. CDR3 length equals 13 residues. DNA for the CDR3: TGTGCCTGGAGCGCCACAGGGAGCGCTGAAGCTTTCTTT. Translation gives CAWSATGSAEAFF.

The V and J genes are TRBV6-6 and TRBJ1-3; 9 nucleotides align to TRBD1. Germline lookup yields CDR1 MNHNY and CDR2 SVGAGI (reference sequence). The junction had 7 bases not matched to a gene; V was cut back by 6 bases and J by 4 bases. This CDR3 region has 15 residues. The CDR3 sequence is CASSRGQGSGNTIYF. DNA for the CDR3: TGTGCCAGCAGCCGGGGACAGGGATCAGGAAACACCATATATTTT.

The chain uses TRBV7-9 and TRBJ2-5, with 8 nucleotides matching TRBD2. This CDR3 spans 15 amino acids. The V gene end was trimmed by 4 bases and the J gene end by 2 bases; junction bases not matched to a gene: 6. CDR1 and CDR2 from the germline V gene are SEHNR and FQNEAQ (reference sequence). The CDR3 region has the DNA TGTGCCAGCAGCTCCACTAGCGGAGGACAAGAGACCCAGTACTTC. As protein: CASSSTSGGQETQYF. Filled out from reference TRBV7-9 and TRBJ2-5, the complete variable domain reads DTGVSQNPRHKITKRGQNVTFRCDPISEHNRLYWYRQTLGQGPEFLTYFQNEAQLEKSRLLSDRFSAERPKGSFSTLEIQRTEQGDSAMYLCASSSTSGGQETQYFGPGTRLLVL.

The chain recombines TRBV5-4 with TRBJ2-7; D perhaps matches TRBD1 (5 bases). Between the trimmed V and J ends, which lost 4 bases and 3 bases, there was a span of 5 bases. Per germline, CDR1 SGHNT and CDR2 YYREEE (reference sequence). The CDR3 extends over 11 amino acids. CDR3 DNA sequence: TGTGCCAGCAGCCAGGGCTACGAGCAGTACTTC. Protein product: CASSQGYEQYF.

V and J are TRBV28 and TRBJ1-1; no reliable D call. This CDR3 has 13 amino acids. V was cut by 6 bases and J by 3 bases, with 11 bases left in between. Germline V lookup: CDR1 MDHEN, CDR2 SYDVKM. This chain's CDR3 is CASRFLLDTEAFF. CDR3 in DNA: TGTGCCAGCAGGTTCCTATTGGACACTGAAGCTTTCTTT.

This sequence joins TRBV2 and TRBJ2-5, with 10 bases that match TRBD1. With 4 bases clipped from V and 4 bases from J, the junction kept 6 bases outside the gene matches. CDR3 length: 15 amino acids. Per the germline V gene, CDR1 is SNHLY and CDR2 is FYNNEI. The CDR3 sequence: CASSGDRGFGETQYF. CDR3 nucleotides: TGTGCCAGCAGTGGGGACAGGGGTTTTGGAGAGACCCAGTACTTC.

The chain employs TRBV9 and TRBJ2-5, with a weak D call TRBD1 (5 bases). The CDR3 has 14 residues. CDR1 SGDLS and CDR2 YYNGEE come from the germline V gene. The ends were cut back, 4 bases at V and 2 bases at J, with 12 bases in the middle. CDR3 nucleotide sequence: TGTGCCAGCAGCCCAACAAGGGGTCAAGAGACCCAGTACTTC. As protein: CASSPTRGQETQYF.

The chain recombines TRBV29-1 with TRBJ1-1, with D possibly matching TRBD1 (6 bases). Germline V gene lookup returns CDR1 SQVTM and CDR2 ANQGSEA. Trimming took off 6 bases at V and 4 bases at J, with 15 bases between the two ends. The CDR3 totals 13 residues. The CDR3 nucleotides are TGCAGCGTCGCCAGGGGCGCGACCACTGAAGCTTTCTTT. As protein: CSVARGATTEAFF.

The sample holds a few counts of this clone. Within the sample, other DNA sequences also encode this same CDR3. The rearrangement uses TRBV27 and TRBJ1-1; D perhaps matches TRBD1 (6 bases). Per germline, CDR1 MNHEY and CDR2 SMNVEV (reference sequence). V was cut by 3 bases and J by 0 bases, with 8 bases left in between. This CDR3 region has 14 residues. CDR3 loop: CASSFTGLNTEAFF. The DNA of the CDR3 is TGTGCCAGCAGTTTTACAGGGTTGAACACTGAAGCTTTCTTT.

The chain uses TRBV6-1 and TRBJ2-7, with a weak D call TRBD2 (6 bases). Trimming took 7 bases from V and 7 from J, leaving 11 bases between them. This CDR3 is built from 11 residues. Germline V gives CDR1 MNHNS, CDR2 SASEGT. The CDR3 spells CASTQRGEQYF. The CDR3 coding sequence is TGTGCCAGCACCCAACGGGGGGAGCAGTACTTC.

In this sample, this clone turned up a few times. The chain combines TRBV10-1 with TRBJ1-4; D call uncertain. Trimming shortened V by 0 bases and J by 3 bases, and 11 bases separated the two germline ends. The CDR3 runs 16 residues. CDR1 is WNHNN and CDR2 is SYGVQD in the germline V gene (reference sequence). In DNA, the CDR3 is TGCGCCAGCAGTGAGTCGGCCGACGGAGCTAATGAAAAACTGTTTTTT. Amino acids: CASSESADGANEKLFF.

Here the CDR3 reads CASSQGAGVRTGELFF. In nucleotides, the CDR3 is TGTGCCAGTAGCCAGGGAGCGGGAGTAAGAACCGGGGAGCTGTTTTTT. The genes are TRBV19 and TRBJ2-2; 8 bases map to TRBD2. This CDR3 region has 16 residues. V was clipped by 6 bases and J by 5 bases; unmatched bases: 11. Germline lookup yields CDR1 LNHDA and CDR2 SQIVND (reference sequence).

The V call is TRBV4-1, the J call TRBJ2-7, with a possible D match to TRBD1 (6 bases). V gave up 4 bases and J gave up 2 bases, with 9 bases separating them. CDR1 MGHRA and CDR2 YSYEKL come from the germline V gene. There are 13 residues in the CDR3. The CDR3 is CASSPRGTYEQYF. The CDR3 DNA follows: TGCGCCAGCAGCCCGAGGGGGACCTACGAGCAGTACTTC.

CDR3 residues: CASSLDGLAGELFF. The CDR3 DNA reads as TGTGCCAGCAGCTTAGACGGACTAGCCGGGGAGCTGTTTTTT. The chain has TRBV7-9 and TRBJ2-2; TRBD2 aligns across 7 bases. The CDR3 has 14 residues. CDR1 SEHNR and CDR2 FQNEAQ come from the germline V gene (reference sequence). Unmatched junction bases numbered 2, after V lost 1 base and J lost 6 bases.

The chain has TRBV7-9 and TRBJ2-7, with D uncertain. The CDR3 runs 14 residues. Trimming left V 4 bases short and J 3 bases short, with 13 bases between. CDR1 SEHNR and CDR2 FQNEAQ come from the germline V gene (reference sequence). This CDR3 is CASSSPLAHYEQYF. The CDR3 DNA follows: TGTGCCAGCAGCTCCCCTTTAGCACACTACGAGCAGTACTTC.

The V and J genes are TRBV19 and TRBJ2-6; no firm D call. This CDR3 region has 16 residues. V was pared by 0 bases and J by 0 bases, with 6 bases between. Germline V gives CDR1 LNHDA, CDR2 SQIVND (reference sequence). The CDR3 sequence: CASSIDSGSGANVLTF. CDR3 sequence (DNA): TGTGCCAGTAGTATAGATTCGGGCTCTGGGGCCAACGTCCTGACTTTC.

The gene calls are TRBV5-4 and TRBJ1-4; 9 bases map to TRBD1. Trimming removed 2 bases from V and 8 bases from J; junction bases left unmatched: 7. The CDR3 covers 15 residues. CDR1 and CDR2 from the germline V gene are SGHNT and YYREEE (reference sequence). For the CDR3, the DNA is TGTGCCAGCAGCTTTGGACAGGGGATAAGCGAAAAACTGTTTTTT. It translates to CASSFGQGISEKLFF.

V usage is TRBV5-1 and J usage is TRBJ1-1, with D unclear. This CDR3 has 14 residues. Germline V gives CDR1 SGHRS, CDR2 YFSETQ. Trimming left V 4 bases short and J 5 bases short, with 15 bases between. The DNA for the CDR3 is TGCGCCAGCAGCCCGACGAGTCCGGGGACTGAAGCTTTCTTT. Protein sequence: CASSPTSPGTEAFF.

CDR3 coding DNA: TGTGCCAGCTCACCATTTGCGGTCTACGAGCAGTACTTC. It yields the protein CASSPFAVYEQYF. The V and J genes are TRBV18 and TRBJ2-7; no definite D call. With 2 bases removed from V and 3 bases from J, the gap between germline ends came to 8 bases. The CDR3 sequence is 13 residues long. Per germline, CDR1 KGHSH and CDR2 LQKENI.

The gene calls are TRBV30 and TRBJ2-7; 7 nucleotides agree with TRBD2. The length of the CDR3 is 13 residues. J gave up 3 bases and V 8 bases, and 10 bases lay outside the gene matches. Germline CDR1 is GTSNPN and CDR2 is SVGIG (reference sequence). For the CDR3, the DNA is TGTGCCCAATCGGGGGGAGAGGTCTACGAGCAGTACTTC. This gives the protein CAQSGGEVYEQYF.